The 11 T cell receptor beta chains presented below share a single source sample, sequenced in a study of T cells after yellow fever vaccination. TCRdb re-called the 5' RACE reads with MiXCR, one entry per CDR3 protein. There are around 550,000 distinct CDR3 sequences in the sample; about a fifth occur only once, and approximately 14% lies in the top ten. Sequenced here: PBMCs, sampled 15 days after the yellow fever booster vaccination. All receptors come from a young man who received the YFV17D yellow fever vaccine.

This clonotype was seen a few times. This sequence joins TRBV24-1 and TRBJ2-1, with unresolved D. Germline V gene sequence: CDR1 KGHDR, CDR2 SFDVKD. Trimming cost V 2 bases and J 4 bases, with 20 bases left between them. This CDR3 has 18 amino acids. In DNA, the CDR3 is TGTGCCACCAGTGATTCCGCAGGTACAGTAGCTCCTTACAATGAGCAGTTCTTC. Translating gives CATSDSAGTVAPYNEQFF.

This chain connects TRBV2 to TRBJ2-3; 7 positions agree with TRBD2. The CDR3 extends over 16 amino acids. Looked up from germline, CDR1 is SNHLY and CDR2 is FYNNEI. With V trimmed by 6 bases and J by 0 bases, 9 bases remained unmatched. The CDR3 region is CASRGGSGTSTDTQYF. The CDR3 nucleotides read TGTGCCAGCAGGGGGGGGAGCGGAACTAGCACAGATACGCAGTATTTT.

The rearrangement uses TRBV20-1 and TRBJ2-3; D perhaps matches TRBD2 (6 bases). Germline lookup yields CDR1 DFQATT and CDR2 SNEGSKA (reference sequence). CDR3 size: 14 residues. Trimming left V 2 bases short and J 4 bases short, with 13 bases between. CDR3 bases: TGCAGTGCTAGACCGGGAGCGTCGTCAGATACGCAGTATTTT. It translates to CSARPGASSDTQYF.

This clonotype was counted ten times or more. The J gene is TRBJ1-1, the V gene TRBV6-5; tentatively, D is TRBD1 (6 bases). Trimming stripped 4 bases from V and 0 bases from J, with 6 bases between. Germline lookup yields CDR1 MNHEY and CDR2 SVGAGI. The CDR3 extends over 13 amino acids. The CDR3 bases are TGTGCCAGCAGTTCAGGGGTGAACACTGAAGCTTTCTTT. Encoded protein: CASSSGVNTEAFF.

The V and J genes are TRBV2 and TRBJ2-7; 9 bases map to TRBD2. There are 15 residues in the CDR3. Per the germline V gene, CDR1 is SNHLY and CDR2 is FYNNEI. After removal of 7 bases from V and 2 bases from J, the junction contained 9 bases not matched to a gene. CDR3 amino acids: CASIERAGGTYEQYF. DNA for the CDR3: TGTGCCAGCATTGAGCGAGCGGGAGGAACCTACGAGCAGTACTTC.

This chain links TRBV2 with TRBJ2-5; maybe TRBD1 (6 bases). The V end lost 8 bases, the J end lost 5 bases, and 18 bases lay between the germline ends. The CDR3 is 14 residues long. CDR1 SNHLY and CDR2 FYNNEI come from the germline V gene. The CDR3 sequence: CASSDRTPFETQYF. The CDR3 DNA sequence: TGTGCCAGCTCAGACAGGACTCCGTTTGAGACCCAGTACTTC.

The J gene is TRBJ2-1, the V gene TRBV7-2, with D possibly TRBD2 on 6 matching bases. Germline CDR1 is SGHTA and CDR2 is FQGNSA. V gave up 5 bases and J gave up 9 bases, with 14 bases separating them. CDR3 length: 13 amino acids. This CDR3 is CASSPGGGGEQFF. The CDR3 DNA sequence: TGTGCCAGCAGCCCCGGGGGTGGGGGTGAGCAGTTCTTC.

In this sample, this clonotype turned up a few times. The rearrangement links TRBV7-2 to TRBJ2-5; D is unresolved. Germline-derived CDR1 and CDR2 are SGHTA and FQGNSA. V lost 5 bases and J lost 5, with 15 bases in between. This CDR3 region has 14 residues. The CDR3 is CASSGRREEETQYF. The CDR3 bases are TGTGCCAGCAGCGGCCGGCGAGAGGAGGAGACCCAGTACTTC. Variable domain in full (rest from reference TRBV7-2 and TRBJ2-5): GAGVSQSPSNKVTEKGKDVELRCDPISGHTALYWYRQSLGQGLEFLIYFQGNSAPDKSGLPSDRFSAERTGGSVSTLTIQRTQQEDSAVYLCASSGRREEETQYFGPGTRLLVL.

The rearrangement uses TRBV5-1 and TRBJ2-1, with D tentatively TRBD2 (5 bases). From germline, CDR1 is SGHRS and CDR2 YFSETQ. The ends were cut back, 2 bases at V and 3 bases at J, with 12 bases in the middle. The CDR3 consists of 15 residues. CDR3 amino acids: CASSLVSGFYNEQFF. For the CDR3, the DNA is TGCGCCAGCAGCTTAGTAAGCGGCTTCTACAATGAGCAGTTCTTC.

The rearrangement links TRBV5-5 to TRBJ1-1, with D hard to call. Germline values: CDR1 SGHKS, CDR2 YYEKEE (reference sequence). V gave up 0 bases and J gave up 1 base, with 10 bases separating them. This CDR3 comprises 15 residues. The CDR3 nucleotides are TGTGCCAGCAGCTTGGAAGGTCTGGCGAACACTGAAGCTTTCTTT. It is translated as CASSLEGLANTEAFF.

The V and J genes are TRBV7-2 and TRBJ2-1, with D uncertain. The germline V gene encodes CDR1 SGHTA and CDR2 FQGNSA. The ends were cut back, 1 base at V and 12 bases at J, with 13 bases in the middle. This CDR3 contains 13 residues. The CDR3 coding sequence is TGTGCCAGCAGCTTAGTGACGCAACAACGGCAGTTCTTC. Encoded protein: CASSLVTQQRQFF.